The clone carrying this TCR beta chain was detected a few times. From germline, CDR1 is MNHEY and CDR2 SVGAGI. The length of the CDR3 is 13 residues. J was trimmed by 9 bases and V by 6 bases; bases with no gene match: 6. This record comes from a study of blood T cell repertoires in COVID-19. Sequenced by immunoSEQ multiplex PCR; TCRdb stores in-frame clones only, minus some. The sample lists approximately 280,000 clones, roughly 80% seen once, with around 1.6% in the top ten. Input material: peripheral blood. The receptor comes from a human donor with COVID-19, enrolled during active disease. The donor label of this sample is uncertain. The chain is built from TRBV6-5 and TRBJ2-1, with 9 bases identical to TRBD2. The CDR3 reads CASRISGRLEQFF. The CDR3 nucleotides read TGTGCCAGCAGGATTAGCGGGAGACTTGAGCAGTTCTTC.